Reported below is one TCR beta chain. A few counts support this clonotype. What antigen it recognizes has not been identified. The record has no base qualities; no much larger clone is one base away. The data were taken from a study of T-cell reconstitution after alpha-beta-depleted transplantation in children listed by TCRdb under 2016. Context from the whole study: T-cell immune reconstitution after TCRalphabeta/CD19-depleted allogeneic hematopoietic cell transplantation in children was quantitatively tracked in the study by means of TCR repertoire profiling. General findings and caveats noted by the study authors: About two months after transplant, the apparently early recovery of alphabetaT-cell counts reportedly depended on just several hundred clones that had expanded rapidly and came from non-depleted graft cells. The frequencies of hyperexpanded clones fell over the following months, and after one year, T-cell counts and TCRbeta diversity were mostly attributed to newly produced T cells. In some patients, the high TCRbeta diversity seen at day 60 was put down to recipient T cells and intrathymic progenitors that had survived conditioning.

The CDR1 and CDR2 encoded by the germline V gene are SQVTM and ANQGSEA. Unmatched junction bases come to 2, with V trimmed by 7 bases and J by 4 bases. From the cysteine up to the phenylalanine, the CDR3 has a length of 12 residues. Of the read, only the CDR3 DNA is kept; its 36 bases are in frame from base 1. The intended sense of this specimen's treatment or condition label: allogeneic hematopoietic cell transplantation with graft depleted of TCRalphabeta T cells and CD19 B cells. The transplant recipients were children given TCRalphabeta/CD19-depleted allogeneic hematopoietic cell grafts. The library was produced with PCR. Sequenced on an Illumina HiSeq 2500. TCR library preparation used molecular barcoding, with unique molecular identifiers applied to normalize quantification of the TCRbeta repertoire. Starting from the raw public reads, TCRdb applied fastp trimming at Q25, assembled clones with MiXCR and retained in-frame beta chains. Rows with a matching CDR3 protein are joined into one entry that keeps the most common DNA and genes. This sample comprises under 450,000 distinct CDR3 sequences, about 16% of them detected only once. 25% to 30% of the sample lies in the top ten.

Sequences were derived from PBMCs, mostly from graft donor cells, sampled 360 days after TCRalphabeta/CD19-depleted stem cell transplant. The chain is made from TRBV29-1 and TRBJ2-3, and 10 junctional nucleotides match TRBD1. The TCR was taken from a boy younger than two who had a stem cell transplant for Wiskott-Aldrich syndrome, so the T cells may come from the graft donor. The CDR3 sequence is CSGGTGADTQYF. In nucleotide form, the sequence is TGCAGCGGCGGGACAGGGGCAGATACGCAGTATTTT.